This TCR beta chain derives from a study of shared clonotypes between healthy human individuals. On the study more broadly: Two female and three male donors aged 18 to 49 were enrolled. CD4 naive cells filled three plates per donor, CD4 memory three, CD8 naive two and CD8 memory one. The study, taken as a whole, reports: Shared clonotypes: about 5.3% naive CD4, around 3.4% naive CD8, about 2.5% memory CD4, 0.4% memory CD8. Even with large depth, rarefaction showed that sorted-subset sequencing was incomplete.

In the case of this clone: Antigen unknown.

Assay used: immunoSEQ multiplex PCR; TCRdb lists only in-frame clones, some missing. The sample includes around 600,000 clones, about 96% seen only once; the top ten take around 0.06%. The TCR sequence derives from a woman in her thirties in good health. Source material: naive CD4+ T cells sorted from blood. Subset defined: CD45RA+ positively selected.

The CDR3 sequence is CASILSDRGRDTQYF. CDR3 sequence (DNA): TGTGCCAGCATCCTCTCGGACAGGGGCAGAGATACGCAGTATTTT. V gene TRBV28 combines with J gene TRBJ2-3; 9 nucleotides line up with TRBD1. V shed 7 bases and J 5 bases; nucleotides not matched to a gene: 10. Germline V CDR1 and CDR2: MDHEN, SYDVKM. This CDR3 region has 15 residues.